This TCR beta chain was sequenced in a study of T cell responses to AZD1222 COVID-19 vaccine. Here immunoSEQ multiplex PCR was the method, and the copy in TCRdb shows in-frame clones only, minus some. The data show approximately 90,000 clones, less than 90% seen once. Per the germline V gene, CDR1 is LNHDA and CDR2 is SQIVND (reference sequence). The V end lost 3 bases, the J end lost 8 bases, and 19 bases lay between the germline ends. The CDR3 length is 15 residues. This TCR came from an adult in good health. The sample was peripheral blood, taken on day 0 of AZD1222 vaccination. The rearrangement joins TRBV19 to TRBJ1-2; perhaps TRBD1 as D (5 bases). CDR3 protein: CASSMIAGTVEGYTF. CDR3 nucleotides: TGTGCCAGTAGTATGATCGCCGGGACCGTCGAAGGCTACACCTTC.